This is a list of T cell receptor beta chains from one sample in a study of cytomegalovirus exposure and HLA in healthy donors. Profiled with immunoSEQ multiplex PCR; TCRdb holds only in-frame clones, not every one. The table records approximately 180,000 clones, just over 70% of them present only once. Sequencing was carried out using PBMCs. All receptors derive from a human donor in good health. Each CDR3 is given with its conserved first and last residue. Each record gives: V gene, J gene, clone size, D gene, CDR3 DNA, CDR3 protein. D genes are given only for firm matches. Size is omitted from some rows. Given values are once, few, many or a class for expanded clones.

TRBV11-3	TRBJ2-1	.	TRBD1	TGTGCCAGCAGCCGTCAGGGGGCGGGGAATGAGCAGTTCTTC	CASSRQGAGNEQFF
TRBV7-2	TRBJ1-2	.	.	TGTGCCAGCAGCCTCCGACTCTATGGCTACACCTTC	CASSLRLYGYTF
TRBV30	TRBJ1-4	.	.	TGTGCCTGGCAGGGCGCGGGAGAAAAACTGTTTTTT	CAWQGAGEKLFF
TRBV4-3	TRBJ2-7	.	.	TGCGCCAGCAGCCAAGAATTCAGGGTCGTCTACGAGCAGTACTTC	CASSQEFRVVYEQYF
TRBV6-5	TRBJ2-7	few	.	TGTCGCACCCACCCGCGCAAACCCTACGAGCAGTACTTC	CRTHPRKPYEQYF
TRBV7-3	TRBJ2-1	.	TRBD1	TGTGCCAGCAGCCCAATCGACAGGGGACATGAGCAGTTCTTC	CASSPIDRGHEQFF
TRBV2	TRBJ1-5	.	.	TGTGCCAGCAGTGCCAGCAGGGCGAGCAATCAGCCCCAGCATTTT	CASSASRASNQPQHF
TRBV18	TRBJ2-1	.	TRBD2	TGTGCCAGCTCCCGCACGACTAGCGGCGAGCAGTTCTTC	CASSRTTSGEQFF
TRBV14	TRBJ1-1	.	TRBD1	TGTGCCAGCAGCCCAGGACAGGGATTGAACACTGAAGCTTTCTTT	CASSPGQGLNTEAFF
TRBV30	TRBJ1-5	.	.	TGTGCCTGGGAACAGGGAAGCAATCAGCCCCAGCATTTT	CAWEQGSNQPQHF
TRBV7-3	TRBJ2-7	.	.	TGTGCCAGCAGCTTAAAAACCGGACAGACCTACGAGCAGTACTTC	CASSLKTGQTYEQYF
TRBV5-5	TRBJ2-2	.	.	TGTGCCAGCAGCTTGGAAGGTACCCACAGGTCGGACACCGGGGAGCTGTTTTTT	CASSLEGTHRSDTGELFF
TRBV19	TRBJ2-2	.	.	TGTGCCACCAAAGAGGCGGGTTACGCGAACACCGGGGAGCTGTTTTTT	CATKEAGYANTGELFF
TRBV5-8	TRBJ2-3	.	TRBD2	TGTGCCAGCAGCCTTGGACTAGCGGGAGATACGCAGTATTTT	CASSLGLAGDTQYF
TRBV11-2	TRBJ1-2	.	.	TGTGCCAGCAGCTCCTACTATGGCTACACCTTC	CASSSYYGYTF
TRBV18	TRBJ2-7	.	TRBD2	TGTGCCAGCTCAGCGACTAGCGGGGGTTATGGCTACGAGCAGTACTTC	CASSATSGGYGYEQYF
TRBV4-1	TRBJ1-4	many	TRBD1	TGCGCCAGCAGCCAAGTTGGATCCCTTAGACAGGGGAATGAAAAACTGTTTTTT	CASSQVGSLRQGNEKLFF
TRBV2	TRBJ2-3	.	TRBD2	TGTGCCAGCAGTGAGACGAGCGGGGGTACAGATACGCAGTATTTT	CASSETSGGTDTQYF
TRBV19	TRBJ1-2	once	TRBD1	TGTGCCAGTAGCCCACGGGACAGGGTGCGATACGGCTACACCTTC	CASSPRDRVRYGYTF
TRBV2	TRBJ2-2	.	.	TGTGCCAGCACCGGCGGGGAGAACACCGGGGAGCTGTTTTTT	CASTGGENTGELFF
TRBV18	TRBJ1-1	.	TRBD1	TGTGCCAGCTCACCTACGGGACAGAGGAACACTGAAGCTTTCTTT	CASSPTGQRNTEAFF
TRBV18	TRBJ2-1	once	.	TGTGCCAGCACCATTCAGGGAAACAATGAGCAGTTCTTC	CASTIQGNNEQFF
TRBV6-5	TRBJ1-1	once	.	TGTGCCAGCAGTTACCTTGGGGGGAGGACTGAAGCTTTCTTT	CASSYLGGRTEAFF
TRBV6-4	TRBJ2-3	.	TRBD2	TGTGCCAGCAGAGCGGGGGGGCCCGCAGATACGCAGTATTTT	CASRAGGPADTQYF
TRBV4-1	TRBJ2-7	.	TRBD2	TGCGCCAGCAGCCAAGGGGGGGGATCGGGTTACCCTCGCGAGCAGTACTTC	CASSQGGGSGYPREQYF
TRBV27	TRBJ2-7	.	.	TGTGCCAGCAGATCAGGAACTGACGAGCAGTACTTC	CASRSGTDEQYF
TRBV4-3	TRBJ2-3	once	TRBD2	TGCGCCAGCAGCCAAGATAGTGCTAGCGGGACCACAGATACGCAGTATTTT	CASSQDSASGTTDTQYF
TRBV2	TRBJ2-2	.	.	TGTGCCAGCAGTGACAGGGCAAACACCGGGGAGCTGTTTTTT	CASSDRANTGELFF
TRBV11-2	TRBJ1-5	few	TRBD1	TGTGCCAGCAGCCTCGCGGACAGGGGGCCGCCCCAGCATTTT	CASSLADRGPPQHF
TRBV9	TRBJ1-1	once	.	TGTGCCAGCAGCGTAGGGGCAGGTGGTGACACTGAAGCTTTCTTT	CASSVGAGGDTEAFF